The rows below give T cell receptor beta chains drawn from one sample of a study of PD-1 and CTLA-4 blockade in melanoma. Only in-frame clones appear in the TCRdb table, and some are missing; sequencing was by immunoSEQ multiplex PCR. The table has tens of thousands of clones, around 93% seen once. The sequencing here drew on CD8+ T cells from peripheral blood, taken from a patient given anti-PD-1 treatment. All receptors come from a human donor with melanoma. Both conserved end residues are part of each CDR3. The D gene is left open where the match is weak. The listing skips clone size in some rows; elsewhere it reads once, few, many or a size class.

J gene,clone size,V gene,D gene,CDR3 DNA,CDR3 protein
TRBJ1-1,NA,TRBV7-9,TRBD1,TGTGCCAGCAGCTTAGGGGACAGGGAAGACACTGAAGCTTTCTTT,CASSLGDREDTEAFF
TRBJ1-2,NA,TRBV27,TRBD1,TGTGCCAGCAGACAATCAGACAGGGGGCATGGCTACACCTTC,CASRQSDRGHGYTF
TRBJ1-2,NA,TRBV5-3,NA,TGTGCCAGAAGCTTGAGGCAGGTCGACTATGGCTACACCTTC,CARSLRQVDYGYTF
TRBJ2-3,NA,TRBV29-1,TRBD1,TGCAGCGTTGGGCAGGGGGCGAAAGATACGCAGTATTTT,CSVGQGAKDTQYF
TRBJ2-5,once,TRBV5-8,NA,TGTGCCAGCAGCTCCCCAGGGGACTCGAGAGGGACCCAGTACTTC,CASSSPGDSRGTQYF
TRBJ1-4,NA,TRBV5-8,NA,TGTGCCAGCGGCTCAGGGACGCCTAATGAAAAACTGTTTTTT,CASGSGTPNEKLFF
TRBJ2-5,once,TRBV12-3/TRBV12-4,NA,TGTGCCAGCACCAGGATCCAAGAGACCCAGTACTTC,CASTRIQETQYF
TRBJ2-1,NA,TRBV7-9,TRBD1,TGTGCCAGCAGCTCAAACCACAGGGGGCCATACAATGAGCAGTTCTTC,CASSSNHRGPYNEQFF
TRBJ1-4,NA,TRBV5-1,TRBD1,TGCGCCAGCAGCCAGGGGGGAAAACTGTTTTTT,CASSQGGKLFF
TRBJ2-3,NA,TRBV28,TRBD2,TGTGCCAGCAGTGGGAAGGGAGGGCTCACAGATACGCAGTATTTT,CASSGKGGLTDTQYF
TRBJ2-3,NA,TRBV29-1,NA,TGCAGCGTTGCTCCCGTGGATGATGTGAGCACAGATACGCAGTATTTT,CSVAPVDDVSTDTQYF
TRBJ1-1,NA,TRBV18,NA,TGTGCCAGCTCACCACTGGAGGGGACCGGGTTCGCCGTGAACACTGAAGCTTTCTTT,CASSPLEGTGFAVNTEAFF
TRBJ2-6,NA,TRBV7-3,TRBD2,TGTGCCAGCAGCTTATCCGGACTAGCGGGCCTCTCTGGGGCCAACGTCCTGACTTTC,CASSLSGLAGLSGANVLTF
TRBJ1-1,NA,TRBV9,NA,TGTGCCAGCAGCGCCAGGGTTTTTACTGAAGCTTTCTTT,CASSARVFTEAFF
TRBJ1-1,NA,TRBV19,TRBD1,TGTGCCAGTAGTCCTACAGGGGTTGGGGAAGCTTTCTTT,CASSPTGVGEAFF
TRBJ2-1,NA,TRBV27,NA,TGTGCCAGCAGTTTCGGGGTATACAATGAGCAGTTCTTC,CASSFGVYNEQFF
TRBJ1-2,NA,TRBV6-4,NA,TGTGCCAGCAGGGGGACGGAATATGGCTACACCTTC,CASRGTEYGYTF
TRBJ2-7,NA,TRBV10-2,NA,TGCGCCAGCAGTGAAACCAGAAGCTACGAGCAGTACTTC,CASSETRSYEQYF
TRBJ2-5,NA,TRBV27,TRBD2,TGTGCCAGCAGTTGGGGAGGGCCAGAGACCCAGTACTTC,CASSWGGPETQYF
TRBJ2-6,NA,TRBV15,NA,TGTGCCACCAGCAGAGGGAGCTCTGGGGCCAACGTCCTGACTTTC,CATSRGSSGANVLTF
TRBJ2-5,few,TRBV20-1,NA,TGCAGTGCTAGTCGGGGAGTTGGGAAAGAGACCCAGTACTTC,CSASRGVGKETQYF
TRBJ2-2,NA,TRBV7-6,NA,TGTGCCAGCAGCTTAGCGCCGGACTTGTCCACCGGGGAGCTGTTTTTT,CASSLAPDLSTGELFF
TRBJ2-7,NA,TRBV4-2,NA,TGTGCCAGCAGCCCCCGGGGGGCAGGGGACTCCTACGAGCAGTACTTC,CASSPRGAGDSYEQYF
TRBJ2-7,once,TRBV28,TRBD1,TGTGCCAGCAGGTCTGACAGGGGGACCCTCTACGAGCAGTACTTC,CASRSDRGTLYEQYF